This T cell receptor beta chain appears in the sequencing data of a study of technical replicates of blood from a few donors (dated by TCRdb to about 2017). The V end gives up 0 bases and the J end 4 bases, leaving 5 bases in the junction not matched to a gene. CDR1 MNHNS and CDR2 SASEGT were looked up in the germline V gene. The CDR3, from cysteine to phenylalanine, totals 16 residues. CDR3 DNA is the only sequence kept; it has 48 bases, read in frame from the first base. Receptors were amplified or captured by the immunoSEQ multiplex PCR assay. This immuneACCESS table, as held by TCRdb, lists in-frame sequences with V and J called but not all clones. Of the missing ones, under half trace to an unresolved V gene in checked studies; the others have no known cause. Within this sample are about 70,000 clones, with almost 98% of them counted one time only. The ten largest make up approximately 0.21% of the sample.

About this clone itself: This clone's antigen is unknown. The input lacks base qualities; no much larger clone sits a single base away.

The sequence derives from a human donor in good health. The sequencing sample was made of T cells isolated from PBMCs. This chain joins TRBV6-1 to TRBJ1-5, and 8 junction bases match TRBD1. The bases are TGTGCCAGCAGTGAAGCAGGGGACAGGAGAAATCAGCCCCAGCATTTT. Its translation is CASSEAGDRRNQPQHF.